This T cell receptor beta chain is from a study of CD8 T cells in Susac syndrome. Germline V gene lookup returns CDR1 MNHEY and CDR2 SMNVEV (reference sequence). The V end lost 4 bases, the J end lost 1 base, and 20 bases lay between the germline ends. This CDR3 region has 17 residues. From blood CD8+ and CD4+ T cells, TCR beta sequences were generated. Controls comprised healthy donors matched for age and sex. Negative isolation yielded CD4+ and CD8+ T cells, and FACS enriched TEMRA cells. Random hexamers served to reverse transcribe about 0.5 to 1 ug RNA. The CDR3 of TCR beta was amplified by immunoSEQ multiplex PCR across 54 Vbeta and 13 Jbeta. MiXCR, run by TCRdb on the immunoSEQ multiplex PCR reads, gives a single entry per CDR3 protein. Of 80,000 to 90,000 distinct CDR3 sequences listed, approximately 95% are singletons.

This clonotype was obtained from a human donor in good health. The chain carries TRBV27 and TRBJ2-7; weak D call: TRBD1 (6 bases). The sample comprised CD8+ T cells from PBMCs. CDR3 residues: CASSSLEDRVGSYEQYF. The CDR3 bases are TGTGCCAGCAGTTCTCTAGAGGACAGAGTTGGGTCCTACGAGCAGTACTTC.